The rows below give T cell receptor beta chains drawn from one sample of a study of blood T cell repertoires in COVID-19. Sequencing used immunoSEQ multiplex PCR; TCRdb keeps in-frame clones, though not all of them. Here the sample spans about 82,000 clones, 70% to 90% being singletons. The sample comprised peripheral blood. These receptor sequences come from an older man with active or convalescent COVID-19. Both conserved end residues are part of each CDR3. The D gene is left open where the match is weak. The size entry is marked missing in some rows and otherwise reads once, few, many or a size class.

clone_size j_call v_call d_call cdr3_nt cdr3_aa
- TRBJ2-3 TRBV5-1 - TGCGCCAGCAGCTTGCTAGCGTTGCCCACAGATACGCAGTATTTT CASSLLALPTDTQYF
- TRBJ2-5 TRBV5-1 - TGCGCCAGCAGCTTCCAGATCCAAGAGACCCAGTACTTC CASSFQIQETQYF
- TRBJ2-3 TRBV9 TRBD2 TGTGCCAGCAGCGTAGCTGGGGGACTAGCGGGCACAGATACGCAGTATTTT CASSVAGGLAGTDTQYF
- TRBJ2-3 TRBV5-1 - TGCGCCAGCACCCGAGAATATTCCACAGATACGCAGTATTTT CASTREYSTDTQYF
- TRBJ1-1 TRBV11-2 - TGTGCCAGCAGCTTTGGACGGGAGAACACTGAAGCTTTCTTT CASSFGRENTEAFF
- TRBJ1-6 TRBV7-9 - TGTGCCAGCAGCGGCGGGACGGCTAGATCACCCCTCCACTTT CASSGGTARSPLHF
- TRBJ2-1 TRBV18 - TGTGCCAGCTCACCCATCAGGGGTAGATCCTACAATGAGCAGTTCTTC CASSPIRGRSYNEQFF
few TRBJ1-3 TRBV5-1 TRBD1 TGCGCCAGCAACACGGGACAGGGACCTGGAAACACCATATATTTT CASNTGQGPGNTIYF
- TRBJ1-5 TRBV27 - TGTGCCAGCAGTTTAAGAGGGAATCAGCCCCAGCATTTT CASSLRGNQPQHF
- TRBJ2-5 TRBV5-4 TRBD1 TGTGCCAGCAGCTCCGGGACAGGGGTTTTGGAGACCCAGTACTTC CASSSGTGVLETQYF
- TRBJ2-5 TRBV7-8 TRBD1 TGTGCCAGCAGCTTAGGAGACAGGGGGCAAGAGACCCAGTACTTC CASSLGDRGQETQYF
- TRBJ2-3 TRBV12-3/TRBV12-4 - TGTGCCAGCAGTTTGCGGGGAGATACGCAGTATTTT CASSLRGDTQYF
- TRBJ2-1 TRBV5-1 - TGCGCCAGCAGCTTGGCCGGGGGGCTGAGCAATGAGCAGTTCTTC CASSLAGGLSNEQFF
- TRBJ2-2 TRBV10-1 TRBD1 TGCGCCAGCAGTTGGGACAGAAACACCGGGGAGCTGTTTTTT CASSWDRNTGELFF
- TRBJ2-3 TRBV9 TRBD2 TGTGCCAGCAGCGCAACCGGGACTAGAGCCGCAGATACGCAGTATTTT CASSATGTRAADTQYF
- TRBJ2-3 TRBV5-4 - TGTGCCAGCAGCTCCCAGGACACCGTTAGCACAGATACGCAGTATTTT CASSSQDTVSTDTQYF
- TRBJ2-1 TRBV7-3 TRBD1 TGTGCCAGCAGCTTAACCCCGGGACAGCCCTACAATGAGCAGTTCTTC CASSLTPGQPYNEQFF
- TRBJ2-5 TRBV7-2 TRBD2 TGTGCCAGCAGCGGGGGACTAGCCCCGGGGGAGACCCAGTACTTC CASSGGLAPGETQYF
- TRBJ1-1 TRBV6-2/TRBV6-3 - TGTGCCAGCAGTTACTCGATACGGGGCACTGAAGCTTTCTTT CASSYSIRGTEAFF
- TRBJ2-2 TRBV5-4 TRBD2 TGTGCCAGCAGGGGACTAGCGGGTCCCCAGTCCACCGGGGAGCTGTTTTTT CASRGLAGPQSTGELFF
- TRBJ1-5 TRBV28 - TGTGCCAGCAGTTCGCTTCGGGACAACAATCAGCCCCAGCATTTT CASSSLRDNNQPQHF
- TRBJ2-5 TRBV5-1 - TGCGCCAGCAGCTTGGGGGCTAGCGAAGAGACCCAGTACTTC CASSLGASEETQYF
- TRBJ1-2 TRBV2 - TGTGCCAGCAGTGAGGGTCCTTTGGGCGCTAACTATGGCTACACCTTC CASSEGPLGANYGYTF
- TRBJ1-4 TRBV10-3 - TGTGCCATCATGGACAGCAATGAAAAACTGTTTTTT CAIMDSNEKLFF
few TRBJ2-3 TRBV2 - TGTGCCAGCAGTTCGGAACAGGGTATCACAGATACGCAGTATTTT CASSSEQGITDTQYF
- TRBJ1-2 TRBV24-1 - TGTGCCACCCCACCCGCCGGGGTCCGTATCTACTATGGCTACACCTTC CATPPAGVRIYYGYTF
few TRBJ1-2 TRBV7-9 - TGTGCCAGCAGCTTAGGGACAGTCGTCACCCATGGCTACACCTTC CASSLGTVVTHGYTF
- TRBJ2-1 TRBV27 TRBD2 TGTGCCAGCTTTAGCGGGGGCCTCAGGCTTGAGCAGTTCTTC CASFSGGLRLEQFF
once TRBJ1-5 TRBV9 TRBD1 TGTGCCAGCAGCGCAGGACAGGGGAATCAGCCCCAGCATTTT CASSAGQGNQPQHF
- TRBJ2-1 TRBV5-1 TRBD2 TGCGCCAGCAGCTTGTCAGCGGGAGGTAGTAGTGAGCAGTTCTTC CASSLSAGGSSEQFF
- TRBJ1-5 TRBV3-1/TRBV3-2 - TGTGCCAGCAGCCAAGATACAGATAGCAATCAGCCCCAGCATTTT CASSQDTDSNQPQHF
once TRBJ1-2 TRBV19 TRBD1 TGTGCCAGTAGCGCCACAGGGGTTAATGGCTACACCTTC CASSATGVNGYTF
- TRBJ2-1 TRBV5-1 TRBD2 TGCGCCAGCAGCTTGGCTACTAGCGGGGAATGGGGTGAGCAGTTCTTC CASSLATSGEWGEQFF
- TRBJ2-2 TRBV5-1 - TGCGCCAGCAGCTTGACAACGAACACCGGGGAGCTGTTTTTT CASSLTTNTGELFF
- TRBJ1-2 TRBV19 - TGTGCCAGTTCCTTGGACATTGGGATTAACTATGGCTACACCTTC CASSLDIGINYGYTF
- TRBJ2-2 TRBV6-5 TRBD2 TGTGCCAGCAGGGCGACTAGCGGGACCACCGGGGAGCTGTTTTTT CASRATSGTTGELFF
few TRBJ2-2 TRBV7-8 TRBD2 TGTGCCAGCAGCTTATCGGCGGGAGCCGCGAACACCGGGGAGCTGTTTTTT CASSLSAGAANTGELFF
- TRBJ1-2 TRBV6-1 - TGTGCCAGCAGTGAAGGGACAGTAGGCTATGGCTACACCTTC CASSEGTVGYGYTF
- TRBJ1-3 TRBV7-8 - TGTGCCAGCAACCCCGGGTCTTACTCTGGAAACACCATATATTTT CASNPGSYSGNTIYF
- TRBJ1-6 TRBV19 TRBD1 TGTGCCAGTAGTGAGACAGGGGGAAATAATTCACCCCTCCACTTT CASSETGGNNSPLHF
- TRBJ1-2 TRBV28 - TGTGCCAGCAGTCTCCCCGCAGGGGCCTATAGCTATGGCTACACCTTC CASSLPAGAYSYGYTF
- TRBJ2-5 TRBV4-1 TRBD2 TGCGCCAGCAGCCTATGGGGTAGCGGGGGGGGTCAAGAGACCCAGTACTTC CASSLWGSGGGQETQYF
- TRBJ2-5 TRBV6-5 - TGTGCCAGCAGTTACGACAGGACCCAAGAGACCCAGTACTTC CASSYDRTQETQYF
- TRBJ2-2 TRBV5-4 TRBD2 TGTGCCAGCAGCTTGGGGGGTAGCGGGGTTTCGGGACCCGGGGAGCTGTTTTTT CASSLGGSGVSGPGELFF
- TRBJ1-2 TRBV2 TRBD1 TGTGCCAGCAGTAGGGACAGGGGCGGCTATGGCTACACCTTC CASSRDRGGYGYTF
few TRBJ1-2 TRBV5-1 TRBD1 TGCGCCAGCAGCACGGATCCCGGGACAGCCTATGGCTACACCTTC CASSTDPGTAYGYTF
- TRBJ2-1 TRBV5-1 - TGCGCCAGCAGCTTGGTGGCTGGAGGGCCCTCTAATGAGCAGTTCTTC CASSLVAGGPSNEQFF
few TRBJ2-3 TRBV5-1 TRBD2 TGCGCCAGCAGCTTGGTAGCGGGGCCGGAAGATACGCAGTATTTT CASSLVAGPEDTQYF
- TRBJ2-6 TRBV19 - TGTGCCAGTAGTACCCTAGGACAGTCTGGGGCCAACGTCCTGACTTTC CASSTLGQSGANVLTF
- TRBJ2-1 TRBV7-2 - TGTGCCAGCAGCATTGGCTTCAATGAGCAGTTCTTC CASSIGFNEQFF